This T cell receptor beta chain was documented in a study of T cell responses to AZD1222 COVID-19 vaccine. Repertoires were generated with immunoSEQ multiplex PCR, while TCRdb's copy carries only in-frame clones and drops some. This table holds about 76,000 clones, roughly 80% found once. Germline-derived CDR1 and CDR2 are SNHLY and FYNNEI. The CDR3 length is 13 residues. V was pared by 4 bases and J by 5 bases, with 3 bases of the junction left unmatched. This receptor was taken from an adult who received the MenACWY meningococcal vaccine as a control. The sample consisted of peripheral blood, taken 28 days after the second dose of the MenACWY control vaccine. V gene TRBV2 combines with J gene TRBJ1-1, with 8 bases matching TRBD1. Written as DNA, the CDR3 is TGTGCCAGCAGTGTGGACAGGGAGACTGAAGCTTTCTTT. Encoded protein: CASSVDRETEAFF.